This TCR beta chain was recovered during a study of cytomegalovirus exposure and HLA in healthy donors. Whole-study results and caveats: CMV serostatus stood as the only immune exposure information on hand.

The PCR employed 60 Vbeta primers together with 13 Jbeta primers. The repertoire was sequenced with immunoSEQ multiplex PCR; TCRdb's copy has only in-frame clones and lacks some. The sample consists of some 65,000 clones, around 73% of them appearing once. Worth noting for this clone: The antigen remains unidentified.

The CDR3 length is 12 residues. V gave up 3 bases and J gave up 1 base, with 3 bases separating them. Germline lookup yields CDR1 SGHDN and CDR2 FVKESK. The TCR originated in a girl under 18 in good health and CMV-seropositive. Specimen: PBMCs. J is TRBJ1-1 and V is TRBV14, with D unresolved. This CDR3 is CASSHKNTEAFF. The CDR3 nucleotides read TGTGCCAGCAGCCACAAGAACACTGAAGCTTTCTTT.